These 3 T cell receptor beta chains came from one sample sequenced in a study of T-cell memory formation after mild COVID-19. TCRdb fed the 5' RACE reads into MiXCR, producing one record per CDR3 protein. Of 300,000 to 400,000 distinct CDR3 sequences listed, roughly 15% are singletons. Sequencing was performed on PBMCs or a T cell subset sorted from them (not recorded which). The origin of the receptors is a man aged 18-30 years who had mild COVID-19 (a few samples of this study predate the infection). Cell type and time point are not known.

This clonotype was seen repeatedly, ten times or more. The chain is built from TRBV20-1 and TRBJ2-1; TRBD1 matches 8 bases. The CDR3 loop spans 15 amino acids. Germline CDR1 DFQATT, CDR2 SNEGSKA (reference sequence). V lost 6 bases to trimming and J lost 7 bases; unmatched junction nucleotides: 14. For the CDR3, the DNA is TGCAGTGCCTTACCTACAGGGGGGCTTCGAAATGAGCAGTTCTTC. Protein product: CSALPTGGLRNEQFF.

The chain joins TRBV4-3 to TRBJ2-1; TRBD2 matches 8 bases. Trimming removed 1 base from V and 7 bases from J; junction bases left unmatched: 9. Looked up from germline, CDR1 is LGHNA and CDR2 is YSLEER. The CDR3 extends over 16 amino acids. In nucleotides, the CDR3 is TGCGCCAGCAGCCAAGCCCAGCGGGGGTCGTTTAATGAGCAGTTCTTC. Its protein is CASSQAQRGSFNEQFF.

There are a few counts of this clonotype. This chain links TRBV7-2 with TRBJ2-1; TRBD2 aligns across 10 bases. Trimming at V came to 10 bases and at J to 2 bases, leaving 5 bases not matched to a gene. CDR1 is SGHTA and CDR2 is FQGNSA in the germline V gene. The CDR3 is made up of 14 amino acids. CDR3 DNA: TGTGCCACCAAAAGCGGGGGGGCCTACAATGAGCAGTTCTTC. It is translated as CATKSGGAYNEQFF.